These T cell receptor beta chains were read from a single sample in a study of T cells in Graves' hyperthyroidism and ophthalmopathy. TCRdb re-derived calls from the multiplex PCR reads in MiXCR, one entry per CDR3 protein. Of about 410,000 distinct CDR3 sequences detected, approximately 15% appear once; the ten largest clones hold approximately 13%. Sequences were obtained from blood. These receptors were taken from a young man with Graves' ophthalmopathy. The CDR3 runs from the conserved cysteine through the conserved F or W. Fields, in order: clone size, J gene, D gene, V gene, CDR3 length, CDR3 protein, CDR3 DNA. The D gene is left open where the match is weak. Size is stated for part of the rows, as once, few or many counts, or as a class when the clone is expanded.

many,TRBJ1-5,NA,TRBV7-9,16,CASSSSAGALNQPQHF,TGTGCCAGCAGCTCGTCAGCAGGGGCCTTAAATCAGCCCCAGCATTTT
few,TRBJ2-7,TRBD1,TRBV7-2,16,CASSNSRTGVSYEQYF,TGTGCCAGTAGTAACAGCCGGACAGGGGTGTCCTACGAGCAGTACTTC
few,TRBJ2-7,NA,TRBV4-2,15,CASSPGLGGTYEQYF,TGTGCCAGCAGCCCGGGATTGGGAGGAACCTACGAGCAGTACTTC
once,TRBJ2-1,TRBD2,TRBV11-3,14,CASSRLAGVGEQFF,TGTGCCAGCAGTAGACTAGCGGGAGTTGGTGAGCAGTTCTTC
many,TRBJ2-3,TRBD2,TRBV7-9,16,CASSHLAGGAEDTQYF,TGTGCCAGCAGCCATCTAGCGGGAGGGGCCGAGGATACGCAGTATTTT
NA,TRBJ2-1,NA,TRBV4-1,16,CASSSRQGTVGVEQFF,TGCGCCAGCAGCTCCCGGCAAGGGACCGTCGGGGTTGAGCAGTTCTTC
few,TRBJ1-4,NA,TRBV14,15,CASSQALGAHEKLFF,TGTGCCAGCAGCCAAGCTTTGGGAGCACATGAAAAACTGTTTTTT
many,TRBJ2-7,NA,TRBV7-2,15,CASSTLGGSSYEQYF,TGTGCCAGCAGCACGTTGGGGGGCAGCTCCTACGAGCAGTACTTC
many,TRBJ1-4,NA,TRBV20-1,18,CSARPRVGPTKWGEKLFF,TGCAGTGCTAGACCTCGGGTAGGGCCTACCAAATGGGGCGAAAAACTGTTTTTT
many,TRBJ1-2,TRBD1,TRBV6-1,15,CASSGRGQASYGYTF,TGTGCCAGCAGTGGCCGGGGACAGGCAAGCTATGGCTACACCTTC
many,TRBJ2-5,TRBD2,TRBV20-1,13,CSAPGGGQETQYF,TGCAGTGCACCCGGGGGGGGACAAGAGACCCAGTACTTC
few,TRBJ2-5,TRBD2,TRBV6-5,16,CASSYPVGLAEETQYF,TGTGCCAGCAGTTACCCGGTTGGACTAGCGGAAGAGACCCAGTACTTC
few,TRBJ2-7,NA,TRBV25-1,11,CASSDFVEQYF,TGTGCCAGCAGTGATTTTGTCGAGCAGTACTTC
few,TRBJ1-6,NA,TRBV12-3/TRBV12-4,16,CASSLAPSAYNSPLHF,TGTGCCAGCAGTTTAGCGCCGTCAGCTTATAATTCACCCCTCCACTTT
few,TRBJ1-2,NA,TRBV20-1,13,CSARVSGEDGYTF,TGCAGTGCTAGAGTTTCAGGGGAGGATGGCTACACCTTC
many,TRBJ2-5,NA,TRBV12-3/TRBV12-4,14,CASSFPDRQETQYF,TGTGCCAGCAGTTTTCCCGACAGACAAGAGACCCAGTACTTC
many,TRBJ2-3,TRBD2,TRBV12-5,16,CASGLARLAGTDTQYF,TGTGCTAGTGGTTTGGCGAGACTAGCGGGTACAGATACGCAGTATTTT
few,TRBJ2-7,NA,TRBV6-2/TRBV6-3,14,CASSYSILSYEQYF,TGTGCCAGCAGTTACTCGATCCTTTCCTACGAGCAGTACTTC
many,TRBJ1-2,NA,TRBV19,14,CASSIAGLAYGYTF,TGTGCCAGTAGTATTGCAGGCCTTGCGTATGGCTACACCTTC
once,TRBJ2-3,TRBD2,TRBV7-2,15,CASSFGGGVSDTQYF,TGTGCCAGCAGTTTCGGCGGGGGGGTGTCAGATACGCAGTATTTT
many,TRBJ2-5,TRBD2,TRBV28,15,CASSPLASGEETQYF,TGTGCCAGCAGTCCTCTGGCCAGCGGGGAAGAGACCCAGTACTTC
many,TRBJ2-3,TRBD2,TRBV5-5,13,CASSWEGADTQYF,TGTGCCAGCAGCTGGGAGGGAGCAGATACGCAGTATTTT
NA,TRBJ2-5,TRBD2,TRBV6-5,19,CASSYLGLGTSGRRETQYF,TGTGCCAGCAGTTACCTCGGACTGGGGACTAGCGGGAGGAGAGAGACCCAGTACTTC
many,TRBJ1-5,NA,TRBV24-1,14,CATSDGQGTQPQHF,TGTGCCACCAGTGATGGGCAGGGTACTCAGCCCCAGCATTTT
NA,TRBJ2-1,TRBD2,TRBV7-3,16,CASSQGLAGVYNEQFF,TGTGCCAGCAGCCAAGGACTAGCGGGGGTCTACAATGAGCAGTTCTTC
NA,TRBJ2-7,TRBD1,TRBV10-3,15,CAISLAGQGLNEQYF,TGTGCCATCAGCTTAGCCGGACAGGGGTTGAACGAGCAGTACTTC
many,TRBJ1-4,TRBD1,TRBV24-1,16,CATSDHRTGANEKLFF,TGTGCCACCAGTGACCATAGGACAGGTGCTAATGAAAAACTGTTTTTT
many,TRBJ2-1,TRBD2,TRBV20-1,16,CSATSPGTTVGNEQFF,TGCAGTGCAACATCCCCCGGGACTACTGTGGGCAATGAGCAGTTCTTC
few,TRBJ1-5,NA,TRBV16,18,CASSQSWGGVPKLQPQHF,TGTGCCAGCAGCCAATCGTGGGGGGGGGTTCCAAAGCTTCAGCCCCAGCATTTT
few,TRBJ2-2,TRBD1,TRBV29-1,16,CSVEDPGTGNTGELFF,TGCAGCGTTGAAGACCCGGGGACAGGGAACACCGGGGAGCTGTTTTTT
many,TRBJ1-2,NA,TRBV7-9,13,CASSFPGADGYTF,TGTGCCAGCAGCTTCCCGGGGGCTGATGGCTACACCTTC
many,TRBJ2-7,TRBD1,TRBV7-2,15,CASSSLGTAPYEQYF,TGTGCCAGCAGCTCTCTCGGGACAGCCCCCTACGAGCAGTACTTC
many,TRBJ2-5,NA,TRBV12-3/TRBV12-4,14,CASIRAPVQETQYF,TGTGCCAGCATCAGGGCGCCGGTCCAAGAGACCCAGTACTTC
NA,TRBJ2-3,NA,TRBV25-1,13,CASSRGSADTQYF,TGTGCCAGCAGTAGGGGATCGGCAGATACGCAGTATTTT
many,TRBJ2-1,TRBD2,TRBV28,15,CASSQLAGGLDEQFF,TGTGCCAGCAGTCAACTAGCGGGAGGGCTCGATGAGCAGTTCTTC
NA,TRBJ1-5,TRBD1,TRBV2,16,CASSGQDRVSNQPQHF,TGTGCCAGCAGTGGACAGGACAGGGTTAGCAATCAGCCCCAACATTTT
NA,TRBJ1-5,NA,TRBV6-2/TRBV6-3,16,CASSYGQGWGNQPQHF,TGTGCCAGCAGTTACGGGCAGGGATGGGGCAATCAGCCCCAGCATTTT
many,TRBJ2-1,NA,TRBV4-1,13,CASSQVVAGEQFF,TGCGCCAGCAGCCAAGTGGTAGCTGGTGAGCAGTTCTTC
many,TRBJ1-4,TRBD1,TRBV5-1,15,CASSPTGAPNEKLFF,TGCGCCAGCAGCCCGACAGGGGCTCCTAATGAAAAACTGTTTTTT
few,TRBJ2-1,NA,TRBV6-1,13,CASSELPHNEQFF,TGTGCCAGCAGTGAATTGCCCCACAATGAGCAGTTCTTC
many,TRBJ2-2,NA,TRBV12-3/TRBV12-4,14,CASSSGANTGELFF,TGTGCCAGCAGTTCCGGGGCTAACACCGGGGAGCTGTTTTTT
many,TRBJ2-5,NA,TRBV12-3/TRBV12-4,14,CASSPSGAEETQYF,TGTGCCAGCAGTCCTTCGGGGGCCGAGGAGACCCAGTACTTC
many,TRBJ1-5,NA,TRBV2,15,CASSGEGQPNQPQHF,TGTGCCAGCAGTGGAGAAGGACAGCCCAATCAGCCCCAGCATTTT
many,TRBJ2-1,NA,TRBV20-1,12,CSASGSYNEQFF,TGCAGTGCTTCAGGGTCCTACAATGAGCAGTTCTTC
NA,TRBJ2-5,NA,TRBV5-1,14,CASSFQGGKETQYF,TGCGCCAGCAGCTTTCAGGGAGGAAAAGAGACCCAGTACTTC
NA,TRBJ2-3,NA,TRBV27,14,CASSLAESTDTQYF,TGTGCCAGCAGTTTAGCGGAGAGCACAGATACGCAGTATTTT
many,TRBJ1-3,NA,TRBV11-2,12,CASSFWQEPIYF,TGTGCCAGCAGCTTCTGGCAGGAACCCATATATTTT
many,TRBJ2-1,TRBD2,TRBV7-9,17,CASSPLTSARSYNEQFF,TGTGCCAGCAGCCCCTTGACTAGCGCTCGCTCCTACAATGAGCAGTTCTTC
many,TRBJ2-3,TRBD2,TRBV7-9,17,CASSLWGLAGSTDTQYF,TGTGCCAGCAGCTTGTGGGGACTAGCGGGGAGCACAGATACGCAGTATTTT
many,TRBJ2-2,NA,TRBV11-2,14,CASSLVRDTGELFF,TGTGCCAGCAGCTTAGTCAGGGACACCGGGGAGCTGTTTTTT